One and the same sample provided the 5 T cell receptor beta chains below, sequenced in a study of cytomegalovirus exposure and HLA in healthy donors. Use of 60 Vbeta and 13 Jbeta primers characterized the PCR. TCRdb's table, derived via immunoSEQ multiplex PCR, lists solely in-frame clones and lacks some. This table has 100,000 to 150,000 clones, around 74% appearing once. Specimen: PBMCs. These receptors were obtained from a man aged 55 to 70 in good health and CMV-seropositive.

The chain couples TRBV21-1 to TRBJ2-5; no check of the table's D call, TRBD2, against the DNA was made. The DNA end lines up better with TRBJ2-7; the J call may be wrong. TRBV21-1 is a pseudogene segment. The CDR3 contains 15 residues. The chain's CDR3 is CASSKGGGPTYEQYF. CDR3 DNA: TGTGCCAGCAGCAAAGGCGGGGGGCCCACCTACGAGCAGTACTTC.

This clone was counted a single time. This chain links TRBV29-1 with TRBJ2-1; D gene uncertain. Trimming stripped 6 bases from V and 1 base from J, with 10 bases between. The CDR3 is 13 amino acids. The germline gives CDR1 SQVTM, CDR2 ANQGSEA. CDR3 DNA: TGCAGCGTCGAGACTGAATCCTACAATGAGCAGTTCTTC. Its protein product is CSVETESYNEQFF.

This CDR3 reads CASSPDRVLNYGYTF. Written as DNA, the CDR3 is TGTGCCAGCAGCCCAGACAGGGTTTTGAACTATGGCTACACCTTC. The chain couples TRBV7-2 to TRBJ1-2; TRBD1 matches 7 bases. The germline V gene has CDR1 SGHTA and CDR2 FQGNSA. The CDR3 loop spans 15 amino acids. Losses at the gene ends were 5 bases for V and 2 bases for J; bases not matched to a gene: 8.

The rearrangement joins TRBV2 to TRBJ2-1; maybe TRBD2 (7 bases). CDR3 length: 14 residues. The germline V gene has CDR1 SNHLY and CDR2 FYNNEI. V gave up 6 bases and J gave up 9 bases, with 18 bases separating them. CDR3 in amino acids: CASRRGGPSGEQFF. CDR3 DNA sequence: TGTGCCAGCAGGAGGGGGGGGCCTTCCGGTGAGCAGTTCTTC.

The chain uses TRBV5-3 and TRBJ2-3, with 8 bases fitting TRBD1. Being an ORF, TRBV5-3 has a function that is uncertain. Trimming cost V 6 bases and J 1 base; bases outside gene matches: 10. CDR3 length: 16 amino acids. The CDR3 here is CARKPAVDRGTDTQYF. Here the CDR3 DNA reads TGTGCCAGAAAGCCCGCCGTGGACAGGGGCACAGATACGCAGTATTTT.